This T cell receptor (beta chain) was identified during a study of T cells after posttransplantation cyclophosphamide. Findings and limits, study-wide: Skin or GI-infiltrating T cells shared few TRB sequences with blood. Later blood repertoires were often dominated by clones from the donor CD8+ memory compartment. After PTCy, TRB diversity resembled that of CNI/methotrexate controls.

V gave up 9 bases and J gave up 7 bases, with 14 bases separating them. Germline-derived CDR1 and CDR2 are KGHDR and SFDVKD. CDR3 length: 13 residues. This clone was observed at least ten times. No antigen is known for it. Cyclophosphamide on days +3 and +4 followed busulfan-fludarabine conditioning and a marrow graft. Clones were read by immunoSEQ multiplex PCR, and TCRdb kept only the in-frame ones, dropping some. Listed here are more than 9,000 clones without any singletons, the top ten holding about 26%. Sequences were derived from PBMCs, sampled after allogeneic stem cell transplant with posttransplant cyclophosphamide. The chain uses TRBV24-1 and TRBJ2-2, with D possibly matching TRBD1 (6 bases). The TCR sequence derives from a female patient aged 40 to 50 who received an allogeneic stem cell transplant from a related donor, was CMV-positive, and had no GVHD. Part of the T cells may come from the graft donor. DNA for the CDR3: TGTGCCACCCGCAGGGGTGATAGCGGGGAGCTGTTTTTT. This gives the protein CATRRGDSGELFF.